This T cell receptor beta chain was observed in a study of shared clonotypes between healthy human individuals. Study-wide results and limits: Clonotype sharing across donors was expected to vary with sequencing depth.

About this clone itself: Its matching antigen is unknown.

Genomic DNA of each subset was evenly split across several immunoSEQ plates. Scientists sequenced DNA from unsorted PBMC on ten immunoSEQ deep assay plates. Original processing methods: Junction-only immunoSEQ data arrived without quality scores, meaning filtering differed. Produced via immunoSEQ multiplex PCR; TCRdb's table is partial and in-frame only. V and J calls plus clone size are reproduced from that table; the DNA served to infer D and trimming. Of a few hundred thousand clones listed, around 76% were seen once; the top ten hold more than 10%. In germline, CDR1 is MDHEN, CDR2 SYDVKM. The CDR3 runs to 15 residues. The V end lost 5 bases, the J end lost 4 bases, and 17 bases lay between the germline ends.

Sequences were obtained from PBMCs. The receptor comes from a woman aged 40 to 50 in good health. Some clones in this sample may be carry-over from other donors' samples. The V gene is TRBV28, the J gene TRBJ1-2; D is unclear. The CDR3 region has the DNA TGTGCCAGCAGTCCCGCAGGCAGGACCCTCTATGGCTACACCTTC. Its protein product is CASSPAGRTLYGYTF.